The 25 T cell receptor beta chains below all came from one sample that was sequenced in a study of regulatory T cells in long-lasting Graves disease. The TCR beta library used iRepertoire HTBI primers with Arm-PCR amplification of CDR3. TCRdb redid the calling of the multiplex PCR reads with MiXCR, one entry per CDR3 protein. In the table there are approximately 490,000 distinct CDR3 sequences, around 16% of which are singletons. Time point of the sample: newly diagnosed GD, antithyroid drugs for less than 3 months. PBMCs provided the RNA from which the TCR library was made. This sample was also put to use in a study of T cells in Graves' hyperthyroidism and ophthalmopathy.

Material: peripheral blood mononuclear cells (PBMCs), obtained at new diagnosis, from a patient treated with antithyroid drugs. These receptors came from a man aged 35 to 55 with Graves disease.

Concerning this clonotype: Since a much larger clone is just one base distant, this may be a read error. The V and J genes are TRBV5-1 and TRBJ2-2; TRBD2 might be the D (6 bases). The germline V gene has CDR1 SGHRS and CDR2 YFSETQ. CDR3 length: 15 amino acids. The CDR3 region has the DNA TGCGCCAGCAGCTTGGAGTCACTCGACACCGGGGGGCTGTTTTTT. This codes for CASSLESLDTGGLFF.

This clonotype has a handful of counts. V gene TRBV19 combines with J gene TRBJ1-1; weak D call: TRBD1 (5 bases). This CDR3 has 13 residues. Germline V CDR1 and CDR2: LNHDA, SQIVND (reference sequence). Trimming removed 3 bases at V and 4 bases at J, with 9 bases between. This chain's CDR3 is CASSISGTTEAFF. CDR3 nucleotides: TGTGCCAGTAGTATCTCGGGGACCACTGAAGCTTTCTTT. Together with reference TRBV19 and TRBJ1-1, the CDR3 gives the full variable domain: DGGITQSPKYLFRKEGQNVTLSCEQNLNHDAMYWYRQDPGQGLRLIYYSQIVNDFQKGDIAEGYSVSREKKESFPLTVTSAQKNPTAFYLCASSISGTTEAFFGQGTRLTVV.

CDR3 sequence (DNA): TGTGCCAGTATCCTAGATACCCGGAACACCGGGGAGCTGTTTTTT. Translated, it gives CASILDTRNTGELFF. The chain couples TRBV19 to TRBJ2-2, with D unresolved. Germline V gene sequence: CDR1 LNHDA, CDR2 SQIVND (reference sequence). The V and J ends lost 7 bases and 1 base respectively, with 13 bases between them. This CDR3 has 15 residues.

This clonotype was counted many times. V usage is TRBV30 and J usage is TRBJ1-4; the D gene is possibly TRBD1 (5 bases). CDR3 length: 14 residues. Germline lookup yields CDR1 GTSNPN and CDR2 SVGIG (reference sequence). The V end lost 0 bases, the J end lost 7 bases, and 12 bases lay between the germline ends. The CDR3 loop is CAWSVLGAGEKLFF. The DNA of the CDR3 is TGTGCCTGGAGTGTACTAGGGGCAGGTGAAAAACTGTTTTTT.

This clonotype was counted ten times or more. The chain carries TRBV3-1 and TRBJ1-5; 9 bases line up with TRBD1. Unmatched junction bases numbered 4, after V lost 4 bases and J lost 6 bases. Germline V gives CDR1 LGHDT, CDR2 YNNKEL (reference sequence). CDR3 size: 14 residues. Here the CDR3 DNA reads TGTGCCAGCAGCCCCGGGACAGGGACTCAGCCCCAGCATTTT. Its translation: CASSPGTGTQPQHF.

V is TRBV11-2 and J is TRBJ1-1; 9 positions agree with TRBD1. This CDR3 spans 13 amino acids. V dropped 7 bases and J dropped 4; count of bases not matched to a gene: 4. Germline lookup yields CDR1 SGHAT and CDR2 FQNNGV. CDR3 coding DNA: TGTGCCAGCACCCTGGACAGGGGCACTGAAGCTTTCTTT. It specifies CASTLDRGTEAFF.

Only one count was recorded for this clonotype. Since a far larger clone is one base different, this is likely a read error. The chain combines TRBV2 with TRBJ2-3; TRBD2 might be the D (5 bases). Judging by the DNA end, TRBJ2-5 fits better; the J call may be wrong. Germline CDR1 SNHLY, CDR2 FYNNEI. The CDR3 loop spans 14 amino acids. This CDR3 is CASSEFASREAQYF. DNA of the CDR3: TGTGCCAGCAGTGAGTTCGCTAGCAGAGAGGCCCAGTACTTC.

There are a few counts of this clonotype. The CDR3 spells CSARDELVRYEQYF. CDR3 coding DNA: TGCAGTGCTAGAGACGAACTAGTTAGGTACGAGCAGTACTTC. The chain is built from TRBV20-1 and TRBJ2-7, with D possibly being TRBD2 (5 bases). Trimming pared 0 bases from V and 4 bases from J, leaving 13 bases between. The germline V gene encodes CDR1 DFQATT and CDR2 SNEGSKA (reference sequence). The length of the CDR3 is 14 residues.

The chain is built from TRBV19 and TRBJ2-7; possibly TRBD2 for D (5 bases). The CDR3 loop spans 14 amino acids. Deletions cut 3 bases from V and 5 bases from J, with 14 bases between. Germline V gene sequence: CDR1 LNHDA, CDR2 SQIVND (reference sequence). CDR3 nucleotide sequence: TGTGCCAGTAGTATTCTCGGTTCCGGGGACGAGCAGTACTTC. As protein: CASSILGSGDEQYF.

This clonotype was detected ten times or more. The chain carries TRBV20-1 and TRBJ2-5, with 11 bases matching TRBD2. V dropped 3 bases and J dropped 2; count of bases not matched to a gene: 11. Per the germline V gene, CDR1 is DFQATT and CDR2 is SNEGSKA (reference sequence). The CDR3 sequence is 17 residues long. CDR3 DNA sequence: TGCAGTGCTAGGGTCTTTGTTAGCGGGAGGGATCAAGAGACCCAGTACTTC. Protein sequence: CSARVFVSGRDQETQYF.

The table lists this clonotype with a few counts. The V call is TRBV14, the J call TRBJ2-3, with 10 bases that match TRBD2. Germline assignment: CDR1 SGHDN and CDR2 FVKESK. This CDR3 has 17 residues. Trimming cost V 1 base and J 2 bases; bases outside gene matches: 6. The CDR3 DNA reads TGTGCCAGCAGCCAAGGGGCTAGCGGGAGCCCCACAGATACGCAGTATTTT. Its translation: CASSQGASGSPTDTQYF.

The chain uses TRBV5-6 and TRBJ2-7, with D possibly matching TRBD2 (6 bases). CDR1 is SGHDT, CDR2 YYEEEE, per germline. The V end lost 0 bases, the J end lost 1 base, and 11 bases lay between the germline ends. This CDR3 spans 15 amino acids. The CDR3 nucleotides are TGTGCCAGCAGCTTGGGAGCGGGTCGGTCCTACGAGCAGTACTTC. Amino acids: CASSLGAGRSYEQYF. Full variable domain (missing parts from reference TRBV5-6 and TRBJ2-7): DAGVTQSPTHLIKTRGQQVTLRCSPKSGHDTVSWYQQALGQGPQFIFQYYEEEERQRGNFPDRFSGHQFPNYSSELNVNALLLGDSALYLCASSLGAGRSYEQYFGPGTRLTVT.

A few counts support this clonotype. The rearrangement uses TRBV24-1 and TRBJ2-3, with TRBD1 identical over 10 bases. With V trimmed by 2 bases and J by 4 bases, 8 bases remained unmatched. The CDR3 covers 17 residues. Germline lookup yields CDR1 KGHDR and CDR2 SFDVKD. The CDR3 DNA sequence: TGTGCCACCAGTGATTCCCCCTTCGGGACAGGGGCAGATACGCAGTATTTT. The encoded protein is CATSDSPFGTGADTQYF.

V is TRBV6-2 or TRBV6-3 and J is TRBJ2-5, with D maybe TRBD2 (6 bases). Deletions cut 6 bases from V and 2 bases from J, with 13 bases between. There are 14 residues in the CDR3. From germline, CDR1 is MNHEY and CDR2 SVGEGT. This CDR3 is CASRGLGRQETQYF. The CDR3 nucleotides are TGTGCCAGCAGGGGACTGGGAAGACAAGAGACCCAGTACTTC.

The CDR3, as DNA: TGTGCCTGGAGTGTAGACCGCTCCTATAATTCACCCCTCCACTTT. Residues: CAWSVDRSYNSPLHF. The chain is built from TRBV30 and TRBJ1-6; D gene unclear. Per the germline V gene, CDR1 is GTSNPN and CDR2 is SVGIG (reference sequence). This CDR3 contains 15 residues. V gave up 0 bases and J gave up 0 bases, with 6 bases separating them.

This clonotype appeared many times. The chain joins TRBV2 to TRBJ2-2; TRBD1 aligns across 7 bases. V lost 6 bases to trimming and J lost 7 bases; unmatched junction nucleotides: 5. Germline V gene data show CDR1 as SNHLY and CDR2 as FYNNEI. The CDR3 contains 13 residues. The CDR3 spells CASRPRQGGELFF. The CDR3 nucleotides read TGTGCCAGCAGGCCCAGACAGGGCGGGGAGCTGTTTTTT.

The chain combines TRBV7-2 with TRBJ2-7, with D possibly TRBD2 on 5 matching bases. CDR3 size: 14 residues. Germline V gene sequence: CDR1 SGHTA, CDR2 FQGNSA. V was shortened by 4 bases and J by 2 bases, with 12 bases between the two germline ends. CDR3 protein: CASSSSIGTYEQYF. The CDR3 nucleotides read TGTGCCAGCAGCTCCTCAATCGGGACCTACGAGCAGTACTTC. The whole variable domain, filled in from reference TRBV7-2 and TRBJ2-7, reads GAGVSQSPSNKVTEKGKDVELRCDPISGHTALYWYRQSLGQGLEFLIYFQGNSAPDKSGLPSDRFSAERTGGSVSTLTIQRTQQEDSAVYLCASSSSIGTYEQYFGPGTRLTVT.

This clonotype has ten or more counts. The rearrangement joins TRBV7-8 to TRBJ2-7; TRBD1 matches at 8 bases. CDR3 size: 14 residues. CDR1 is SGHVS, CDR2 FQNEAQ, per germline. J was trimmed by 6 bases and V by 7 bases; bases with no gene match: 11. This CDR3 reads CASNPGQGYGEQYF. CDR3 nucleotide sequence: TGTGCCAGCAACCCTGGACAGGGCTATGGCGAGCAGTACTTC.

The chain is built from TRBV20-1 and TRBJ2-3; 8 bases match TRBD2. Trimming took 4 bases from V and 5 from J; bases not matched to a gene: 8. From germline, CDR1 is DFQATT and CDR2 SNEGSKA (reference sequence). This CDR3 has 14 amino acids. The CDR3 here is CSAIGSGRRDTQYF. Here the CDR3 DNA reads TGCAGTGCTATCGGAAGCGGGAGACGAGATACGCAGTATTTT.

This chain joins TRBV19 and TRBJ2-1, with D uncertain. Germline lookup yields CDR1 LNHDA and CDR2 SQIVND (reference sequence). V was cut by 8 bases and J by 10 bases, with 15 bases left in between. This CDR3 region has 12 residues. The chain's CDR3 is CASGFSGGEQFF. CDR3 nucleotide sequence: TGTGCCAGTGGCTTTTCGGGCGGAGAGCAGTTCTTC.

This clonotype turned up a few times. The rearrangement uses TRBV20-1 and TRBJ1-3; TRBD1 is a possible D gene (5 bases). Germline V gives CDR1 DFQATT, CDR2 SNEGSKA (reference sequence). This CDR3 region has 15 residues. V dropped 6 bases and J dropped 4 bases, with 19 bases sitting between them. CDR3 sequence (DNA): TGCAGTGCGCAGTCCCCGGGGCGTTCAGGAAACACCATATATTTT. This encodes CSAQSPGRSGNTIYF.

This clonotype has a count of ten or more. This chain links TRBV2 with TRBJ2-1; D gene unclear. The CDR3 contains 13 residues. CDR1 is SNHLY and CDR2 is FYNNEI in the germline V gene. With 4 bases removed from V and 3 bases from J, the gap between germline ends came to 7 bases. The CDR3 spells CASSAGLYNEQFF. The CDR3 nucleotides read TGTGCCAGCAGTGCGGGCCTCTACAATGAGCAGTTCTTC.

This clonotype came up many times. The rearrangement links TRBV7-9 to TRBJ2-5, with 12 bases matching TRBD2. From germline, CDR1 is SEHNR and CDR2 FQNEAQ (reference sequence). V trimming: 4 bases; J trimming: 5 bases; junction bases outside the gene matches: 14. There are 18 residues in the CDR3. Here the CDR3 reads CASSSKRLAGGFSETQYF. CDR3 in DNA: TGTGCCAGCAGCTCGAAACGCCTAGCGGGAGGGTTCAGTGAGACCCAGTACTTC.

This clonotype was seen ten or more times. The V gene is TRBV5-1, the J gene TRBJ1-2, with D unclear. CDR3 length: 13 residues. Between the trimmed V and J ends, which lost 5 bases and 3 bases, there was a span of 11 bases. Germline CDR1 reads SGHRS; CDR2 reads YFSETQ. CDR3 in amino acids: CASRLGQDYGYTF. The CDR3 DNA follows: TGCGCCAGCAGACTCGGTCAGGACTATGGCTACACCTTC.

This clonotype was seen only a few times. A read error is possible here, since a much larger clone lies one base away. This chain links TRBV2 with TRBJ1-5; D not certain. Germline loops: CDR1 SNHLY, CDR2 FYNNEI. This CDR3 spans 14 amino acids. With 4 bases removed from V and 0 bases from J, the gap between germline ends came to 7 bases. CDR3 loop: CASSGLYSNQPQHF. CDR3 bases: TGTGCCAGCAGTGGGCTTTATAGCAATCAGCCCCAGCATTTT.